Listed here are 28 T cell receptor beta chains from one sample, sequenced in a study of cytomegalovirus exposure and HLA in healthy donors. Primers for the PCR totalled 60 Vbeta and 13 Jbeta. Profiled with immunoSEQ multiplex PCR; TCRdb holds only in-frame clones, not every one. The sample consists of some 180,000 clones, 65% to 85% of them appearing once. Sequenced: PBMCs. The source is a girl between 10 and 17 years old in good health and CMV-seropositive.

This chain links TRBV10-1 with TRBJ2-1; 8 positions match TRBD1. Looked up from germline, CDR1 is WNHNN and CDR2 is SYGVQD (reference sequence). The length of the CDR3 is 12 residues. Losses at the gene ends were 6 bases for V and 8 bases for J; bases not matched to a gene: 3. In DNA, the CDR3 is TGCGCCAGCAGCGGGACAGGCCATGAGCAGTTCTTC. Translated, it gives CASSGTGHEQFF.

CDR3 coding DNA: TGTGCCAGCAGCTCCCCCCCCGAGCAGTACTTC. Its protein is CASSSPPEQYF. The chain combines TRBV6-5 with TRBJ2-7; D is unresolved. This CDR3 contains 11 residues. The germline V gene encodes CDR1 MNHEY and CDR2 SVGAGI. Trimming took 6 bases from V and 6 from J, leaving 9 bases between them.

V gene TRBV10-3 combines with J gene TRBJ1-2; TRBD1 matches 8 bases. The junction had 9 bases not matched to a gene; V was cut back by 2 bases and J by 4 bases. In germline, CDR1 is ENHRY, CDR2 SYGVKD. The CDR3 extends over 16 amino acids. The CDR3 bases are TGTGCCATCAGTGAGAGTTGGACAGGGCAATTCTATGGCTACACCTTC. It codes for CAISESWTGQFYGYTF.

V usage is TRBV23-1 and J usage is TRBJ1-2, with a weak D call TRBD1 (6 bases). TRBV23-1 is an open reading frame, and its role is uncertain. The CDR3 is 13 amino acids. Deletions cut 6 bases from V and 6 bases from J, with 14 bases between. CDR3 nucleotide sequence: TGCGCCAGCAGAAGAACAGGGATGGATGGCTACACCTTC. This translates into CASRRTGMDGYTF.

V and J are TRBV10-3 and TRBJ2-6; 7 nucleotides match TRBD1. The length of the CDR3 is 16 residues. CDR1 and CDR2 (germline): ENHRY, SYGVKD. J was trimmed by 0 bases and V by 4 bases; bases with no gene match: 3. CDR3 DNA sequence: TGTGCCATCAGTGGGACAGGACACTCTGGGGCCAACGTCCTGACTTTC. It specifies CAISGTGHSGANVLTF.

The chain joins TRBV6-1 to TRBJ2-5; 9 positions agree with TRBD2. CDR3 length: 14 amino acids. The germline V gene has CDR1 MNHNS and CDR2 SASEGT. V lost 4 bases to trimming and J lost 5 bases; unmatched junction nucleotides: 5. CDR3 amino acids: CASSVSGRSETQYF. CDR3 bases: TGTGCCAGCAGTGTAAGCGGGAGGAGTGAGACCCAGTACTTC.

The rearrangement joins TRBV6-1 to TRBJ2-7; D is possibly TRBD2 (7 bases). V was cut by 6 bases and J by 2 bases, with 11 bases left in between. Germline V gene lookup returns CDR1 MNHNS and CDR2 SASEGT. This CDR3 contains 13 residues. In DNA form, the CDR3 reads TGTGCCAGCAGACAGGGAGGGGCCTACGAGCAGTACTTC. It is translated as CASRQGGAYEQYF.

J is TRBJ1-4 and V is TRBV27; maybe TRBD1 (6 bases). The CDR3 loop spans 14 amino acids. The germline V gene encodes CDR1 MNHEY and CDR2 SMNVEV (reference sequence). Trimming pared 5 bases from V and 7 bases from J, leaving 14 bases between. Written as DNA, the CDR3 is TGTGCCAGCAGTCCGTTCCTGGACAGTGAAAAACTGTTTTTT. Translated: CASSPFLDSEKLFF.

The V call is TRBV10-3, the J call TRBJ2-5, with D possibly matching TRBD1 (6 bases). The tail of the sequence fits TRBJ2-7 better, so the J call may be wrong. CDR3 length: 15 residues. Per germline, CDR1 ENHRY and CDR2 SYGVKD. The CDR3, as DNA: TGTGCCATCAGTACGAGCATCAGGGGCCGCTACGAGCAGTACTTC. As protein: CAISTSIRGRYEQYF.

The chain is built from TRBV5-5 and TRBJ1-2; D is uncertain. The CDR3 consists of 12 residues. Trimming cost V 0 bases and J 3 bases, with 3 bases left between them. From germline, CDR1 is SGHKS and CDR2 YYEKEE (reference sequence). CDR3 in DNA: TGTGCCAGCAGCTTGGAGCACTATGGCTACACCTTC. Its protein is CASSLEHYGYTF.

V gene TRBV18 combines with J gene TRBJ2-3; 7 positions agree with TRBD2. The V and J ends lost 6 bases and 3 bases, in that order; junction bases with no gene match: 9. Germline loops: CDR1 KGHSH, CDR2 LQKENI. This CDR3 has 15 amino acids. For the CDR3, the DNA is TGTGCCAGCTCTAGAGCGGGACTTGGGACAGATACGCAGTATTTT. Translated, it gives CASSRAGLGTDTQYF.

The CDR3 protein is CASSAMRGSGNTIYF. The CDR3 DNA reads TGTGCCAGCAGCGCAATGAGAGGCTCTGGAAACACCATATATTTT. V and J are TRBV6-5 and TRBJ1-3, with D unresolved. The CDR3 has 15 residues. The V gene lost 6 bases and the J gene lost 0 bases, with 12 bases spanning the gap. The V gene's germline CDR1 is MNHEY and CDR2 SVGAGI.

The chain couples TRBV5-1 to TRBJ2-2; TRBD1 matches at 12 bases. This CDR3 contains 17 residues. Trimming at V came to 3 bases and at J to 6 bases, leaving 9 bases not matched to a gene. The germline gives CDR1 SGHRS, CDR2 YFSETQ. The CDR3 DNA reads TGCGCCAGCAGCTCCGTTGTGGGACAGGGGGCATCCGGGGAGCTGTTTTTT. Translating it yields CASSSVVGQGASGELFF. The whole variable domain, remainder taken from reference TRBV5-1 and TRBJ2-2, is KAGVTQTPRYLIKTRGQQVTLSCSPISGHRSVSWYQQTPGQGLQFLFEYFSETQRNKGNFPGRFSGRQFSNSRSEMNVSTLELGDSALYLCASSSVVGQGASGELFFGEGSRLTVL.

The chain links TRBV4-1 to TRBJ1-5, with a tentative D call TRBD1 (5 bases). V was cut by 4 bases and J by 6 bases, with 16 bases left in between. Germline V gene sequence: CDR1 MGHRA, CDR2 YSYEKL. This CDR3 is 15 amino acids long. The CDR3 DNA follows: TGCGCCAGCAGCCCCACTCAGGGTTCCGGTCAGCCCCAGCATTTT. This sequence encodes CASSPTQGSGQPQHF.

This clone showed up just a few times. The chain combines TRBV2 with TRBJ1-5, with 7 bases aligning to TRBD1. This CDR3 is 14 amino acids long. CDR1 is SNHLY and CDR2 is FYNNEI in the germline V gene. J lost 5 bases, V lost 5 bases, and 6 bases had no gene match. CDR3 DNA: TGTGCCAGCAGTCCGGGACAGACGGATCAGCCCCAGCATTTT. This gives the protein CASSPGQTDQPQHF.

The gene calls are TRBV10-1 and TRBJ2-2; 10 bases are shared with TRBD2. Trimming cost V 8 bases and J 5 bases; bases outside gene matches: 11. The germline gives CDR1 WNHNN, CDR2 SYGVQD (reference sequence). The CDR3 totals 16 residues. The CDR3 coding sequence is TGCGCCAGCGGTCACCGGACTAGCGGAAATACCGGGGAGCTGTTTTTT. Encoded protein: CASGHRTSGNTGELFF.

The chain recombines TRBV12-5 with TRBJ2-5, with TRBD2 matching 16 bases. The length of the CDR3 is 16 residues. V was clipped by 5 bases and J by 3 bases; unmatched bases: 3. The V gene's germline CDR1 is LGHNT and CDR2 FRNRAP. For the CDR3, the DNA is TGTGCTAGTGGTCCCGGGACTAGCGGGAGGGAAGAGACCCAGTACTTC. Translating it yields CASGPGTSGREETQYF.

The V gene is TRBV19, the J gene TRBJ1-1; 7 positions match TRBD1. The V gene's germline CDR1 is LNHDA and CDR2 SQIVND (reference sequence). This CDR3 is 15 amino acids long. Germline trimming cut 6 bases from V and 5 bases from J; bases unmatched to any gene: 12. CDR3 sequence reads: CASSLITGAKTEAFF. The CDR3 bases are TGTGCCAGTAGCCTTATAACAGGGGCCAAGACTGAAGCTTTCTTT.

V and J are TRBV29-1 and TRBJ1-1, with a tentative D call TRBD1 (5 bases). The CDR3 loop spans 13 amino acids. Trimming cost V 7 bases and J 3 bases, with 15 bases left between them. From germline, CDR1 is SQVTM and CDR2 ANQGSEA. CDR3 amino acids: CSAAGGLDTEAFF. DNA for the CDR3: TGCAGCGCGGCGGGGGGGTTGGACACTGAAGCTTTCTTT.

The CDR3 loop reads CASSYGGSSTDTQYF. CDR3 nucleotides: TGTGCCAGCAGTTACGGCGGGAGTAGCACAGATACGCAGTATTTT. The chain has TRBV27 and TRBJ2-3; 7 positions match TRBD2. The CDR3 runs 15 residues. The germline V gene has CDR1 MNHEY and CDR2 SMNVEV (reference sequence). Trimming took 4 bases from V and 0 from J; bases not matched to a gene: 4.

V gene TRBV5-1 combines with J gene TRBJ2-1, with 9 bases identical to TRBD1. The germline V gene has CDR1 SGHRS and CDR2 YFSETQ. CDR3 size: 17 residues. The V segment lost 3 bases and the J segment 4 bases; nucleotides outside the gene matches: 11. The CDR3 reads CASSSSGTGGTYNEQFF. CDR3 bases: TGCGCCAGCAGCTCTTCCGGTACAGGGGGCACGTACAATGAGCAGTTCTTC.

The V gene is TRBV6-6, the J gene TRBJ2-3; 10 bases agree with TRBD2. The junction had 4 bases not matched to a gene; V was cut back by 2 bases and J by 2 bases. The V gene's germline CDR1 is MNHNY and CDR2 SVGAGI (reference sequence). CDR3 length equals 16 residues. Here the CDR3 DNA reads TGTGCCAGCAGTTACCTTAGCGGGAGGTTCACAGATACGCAGTATTTT. Translating gives CASSYLSGRFTDTQYF.

CDR3 sequence (DNA): TGTGCCAGCAGCTTAAAGGGGCCACCCAATCAGCCCCAGCATTTT. This gives the protein CASSLKGPPNQPQHF. The V gene is TRBV7-2, the J gene TRBJ1-5; D possibly corresponds to TRBD1 (5 bases). CDR1 and CDR2 from the germline V gene are SGHTA and FQGNSA. Between the trimmed V and J ends, which lost 2 bases and 3 bases, there was a span of 11 bases. The CDR3 is 15 residues long.

The chain has TRBV7-2 and TRBJ2-7; D is possibly TRBD1 (6 bases). Germline V lookup: CDR1 SGHTA, CDR2 FQGNSA. Trimming removed 5 bases at V and 4 bases at J, with 9 bases between. This CDR3 comprises 12 residues. The CDR3 bases are TGTGCCAGCAGCCGCACAGGGTACGAGCAGTACTTC. This codes for CASSRTGYEQYF.

The chain joins TRBV19 to TRBJ1-5; a possible D gene is TRBD1 (6 bases). With 3 bases removed from V and 5 bases from J, the gap between germline ends came to 17 bases. The CDR3 spans 16 residues. The germline gives CDR1 LNHDA, CDR2 SQIVND (reference sequence). This chain's CDR3 is CASSMGGRKVDQPQHF. CDR3 bases: TGTGCCAGTAGTATGGGGGGGCGGAAGGTGGATCAGCCCCAGCATTTT. Together with reference TRBV19 and TRBJ1-5, the CDR3 gives the full variable domain: DGGITQSPKYLFRKEGQNVTLSCEQNLNHDAMYWYRQDPGQGLRLIYYSQIVNDFQKGDIAEGYSVSREKKESFPLTVTSAQKNPTAFYLCASSMGGRKVDQPQHFGDGTRLSIL.

The sample holds a few counts of this clone. The J gene is TRBJ2-5, the V gene TRBV30; TRBD2 might be the D (7 bases). Germline CDR1 is GTSNPN and CDR2 is SVGIG (reference sequence). The CDR3 sequence is 13 residues long. Between the trimmed V and J ends, which lost 4 bases and 5 bases, there was a span of 14 bases. CDR3 sequence (DNA): TGTGCCTGGATAGGGGGGGCGGGGGAGACCCAGTACTTC. Translation gives CAWIGGAGETQYF. Together with reference TRBV30 and TRBJ2-5, the CDR3 gives the full variable domain: SQTIHQWPATLVQPVGSPLSLECTVEGTSNPNLYWYRQAAGRGLQLLFYSVGIGQISSEVPQNLSASRPQDRQFILSSKKLLLSDSGFYLCAWIGGAGETQYFGPGTRLLVL.

The chain uses TRBV30 and TRBJ2-2, with 13 nucleotides matching TRBD2. Losses at the gene ends were 8 bases for V and 5 bases for J; bases not matched to a gene: 8. The CDR3 extends over 15 amino acids. CDR1 and CDR2 (germline): GTSNPN, SVGIG (reference sequence). CDR3 sequence: CAQTGLAGPTGELFF. The DNA for the CDR3 is TGTGCCCAGACGGGACTAGCGGGACCTACCGGGGAGCTGTTTTTT.

The chain couples TRBV5-1 to TRBJ2-7; 8 bases fit TRBD2. V was pared by 2 bases and J by 5 bases, with 9 bases of the junction left unmatched. CDR3 length: 15 amino acids. Germline V lookup: CDR1 SGHRS, CDR2 YFSETQ. The CDR3 loop is CASSFEPGGWNEQYF. The CDR3 bases are TGCGCCAGCAGCTTCGAGCCGGGAGGGTGGAACGAGCAGTACTTC.